The source of this T cell receptor (beta chain) is a study of blood T cell repertoires in COVID-19. Study context: Acute and convalescent COVID-19 specimens originated in the United States, Italy and Spain. In each case, the material was cDNA or gDNA derived from T cells, B-cell-depleted T cells, or PBMCs.

Under the authors' procedure: Using reference gene primer amplification, nucleated cell counts were estimated. The data were produced by immunoSEQ multiplex PCR, yet TCRdb's version contains in-frame clones alone and is incomplete. V and J calls and clone size are as listed in that table; D and trimming were resolved from the DNA. The sample contains some 320,000 clones, roughly 90% of which appear only once. Before being deemed recovered, Cohort 3 donors had two negative PCRs, clearance, or symptom resolution. V shed 5 bases, J shed 1 base, and the junction held 0 bases outside the gene matches. CDR1 and CDR2 from the germline V gene are KGHSH and LQKENI. This CDR3 has 13 amino acids.

The chain has TRBV18 and TRBJ1-1, with 8 bases aligning to TRBD1. The sequenced sample consisted of PBMCs or T cells enriched from blood (not recorded which). The receptor was isolated from a man in his 60s who had recovered from COVID-19. CDR3 nucleotide sequence: TGTGCCAGCTCAGGACAGGGGAACACTGAAGCTTTCTTT. This sequence encodes CASSGQGNTEAFF.